The rows below give T cell receptor beta chains drawn from one sample of a study of beta chain features in type 1 diabetes. The repertoire was sequenced with immunoSEQ multiplex PCR; TCRdb's copy has only in-frame clones and lacks some. The sample has 350,000 to 450,000 clones, roughly 14% seen once. Material for sequencing was naive CD4+ T cells from blood. These receptors came from a man aged 30 to 45 in good health. CDR3s include the opening cysteine and the closing phenylalanine or tryptophan. D genes are given only for firm matches. Expanded clones are given a class, and other clones once, few, many or no size at all.

v_call	d_call	clone_size	j_call	cdr3_nt	cdr3_aa
TRBV4-3	TRBD2	few	TRBJ2-1	TGCGCCAGCAGCCCAGCCGAAGGGACTAGCGGATCGCAGTTCTTC	CASSPAEGTSGSQFF
TRBV4-1	-	-	TRBJ2-7	TGCGCCAGCAGCCAAGTGGGTAACGAGCAGTACTTC	CASSQVGNEQYF
TRBV25-1	TRBD1	-	TRBJ2-1	TGTGCCAGCAGGGGGACAGGGTTATACAATGAGCAGTTCTTC	CASRGTGLYNEQFF
TRBV7-2	-	few	TRBJ1-2	TGTGCCAGCAGCTTATCAATTAAGGAGACTGGCTACACCTTC	CASSLSIKETGYTF
TRBV2	-	few	TRBJ1-1	TGTGCCAGCAGAGAATCCGGATCGGACACTGAAGCTTTCTTT	CASRESGSDTEAFF
TRBV28	TRBD1	once	TRBJ2-7	TGTGCCAGCAGCTCGGGACAGGGTGCTCGGCAGTACTTC	CASSSGQGARQYF
TRBV11-2	TRBD2	-	TRBJ2-1	TGTGCCAGCAGTCTTCCGGGGGGCAATGAGCAGTTCTTC	CASSLPGGNEQFF
TRBV15	TRBD2	few	TRBJ2-5	TGTGCCACCAGCGGGGGACTAGCGGGACCCCAAGAGACCCAGTACTTC	CATSGGLAGPQETQYF
TRBV7-3	-	-	TRBJ2-3	TGTGCCAGCAGCCCGTCCACAGATACGCAGTATTTT	CASSPSTDTQYF
TRBV9	-	-	TRBJ2-5	TGTGCCAGCAGCGTAGAGCCAGGGGTTCGAGAGACCCAGTACTTC	CASSVEPGVRETQYF
TRBV4-3	-	-	TRBJ1-2	TGCGCCAGCAGCCAAGAGAACACGGCAGTCAACTATGGCTACACCTTC	CASSQENTAVNYGYTF
TRBV9	TRBD1	few	TRBJ1-3	TGTGCCAGCTCCGGGACAGAGAGCTCTGGAAACACCATATATTTT	CASSGTESSGNTIYF
TRBV4-1	-	-	TRBJ1-5	TGCGCCAGCAGCCAAGGCGGAGTAAGCAATCAGCCCCAGCATTTT	CASSQGGVSNQPQHF
TRBV4-1	TRBD1	few	TRBJ2-1	TGCGCCAGCAGCCAAGTGGACAGGGACGGGGGCAATGAGCAGTTCTTC	CASSQVDRDGGNEQFF
TRBV7-9	TRBD1	few	TRBJ2-5	TGTGCCAGCAGCTTGGACAGGGGGGAGGAAGAGACCCAGTACTTC	CASSLDRGEEETQYF
TRBV29-1	TRBD2	few	TRBJ2-1	TGCAGCGTTGCGCGTACTAGCGGGAGAAACAATGAGCAGTTCTTC	CSVARTSGRNNEQFF
TRBV4-3	-	-	TRBJ2-4	TGCGCCAGCAGCCAAGAAGCCACAGGATTAGCCAAAAACATTCAGTACTTC	CASSQEATGLAKNIQYF
TRBV4-1	TRBD1	-	TRBJ2-4	TGCGCCAGCAGCCGAATTCTCCGGGACAGAAAAAACATTCAGTACTTC	CASSRILRDRKNIQYF
TRBV18	TRBD1	-	TRBJ2-5	TGTGCCAGCTCACCACGACAGGGCATCCAAGAGACCCAGTACTTC	CASSPRQGIQETQYF
TRBV2	-	few	TRBJ2-7	TGTGCCAGCAGTGTATCCGAGCAGTACTTC	CASSVSEQYF
TRBV4-3	-	-	TRBJ2-4	TGCGCCAGCAGCCAAGATTTAGGAACAGGGATGAACATTCAGTACTTC	CASSQDLGTGMNIQYF
TRBV6-6	-	-	TRBJ2-3	TGTGCCAGCACTTATCGTGATACGCAGTATTTT	CASTYRDTQYF
TRBV18	-	few	TRBJ2-7	TGTGCCAGCTCACCCGGAGGCCCCGAGCAGTACTTC	CASSPGGPEQYF
TRBV30	TRBD1	few	TRBJ1-1	TGTGCCTGGAGAAATAAGGGGGCGAACACTGAAGCTTTCTTT	CAWRNKGANTEAFF
TRBV4-1	-	-	TRBJ2-5	TGCGCCAGCAGCCAAGATCAGCGGAAGACCCAGTACTTC	CASSQDQRKTQYF
TRBV7-9	-	few	TRBJ2-3	TGTGCCAGCAGCTTAGCGATCAGGGGCGCGGACTACACAGATACGCAGTATTTT	CASSLAIRGADYTDTQYF
TRBV30	-	-	TRBJ1-3	TGTGCCTGGAGTGTACGAACAGCTTCCTCTGGAAACACCATATATTTT	CAWSVRTASSGNTIYF
TRBV7-9	TRBD1	few	TRBJ2-1	TGTGCCAGCAGCCTAGTAGGGACAGACGTTAACAATGAGCAGTTCTTC	CASSLVGTDVNNEQFF
TRBV5-1	-	few	TRBJ2-3	TGCGCCAGCAGCTTACGATCCAGAGATACGCAGTATTTT	CASSLRSRDTQYF
TRBV30	-	-	TRBJ1-5	TGTGCCTGGAGTGTACAAGGGGTCTCTGGTTTTGAGCCCCAGCATTTT	CAWSVQGVSGFEPQHF
TRBV29-1	TRBD1	-	TRBJ1-2	TGCAGCGTTGAAACGGGACAGGGAAACGGCTATGGCTACACCTTC	CSVETGQGNGYGYTF
TRBV7-9	-	-	TRBJ2-5	TGTGCCAGCAGCCTACTAGGGGCCCAAGAGACCCAGTACTTC	CASSLLGAQETQYF
TRBV30	-	few	TRBJ2-1	TGTGCCTGGAGTGTACGAAGGTACAATGAGCAGTTCTTC	CAWSVRRYNEQFF
TRBV30	TRBD2	few	TRBJ2-3	TGTGCCTGGAGCCACACTAGCGGGCTCACAGATACGCAGTATTTT	CAWSHTSGLTDTQYF
TRBV30	TRBD2	-	TRBJ2-4	TGTGCCTGGACACGGGGGGACATTCAGTACTTC	CAWTRGDIQYF
TRBV4-1	TRBD2	-	TRBJ2-3	TGCGCCAGCAGCCAAGTCCCGGGACTAGCGGGGGCAACTAGCACAGATACGCAGTATTTT	CASSQVPGLAGATSTDTQYF
TRBV10-3	-	few	TRBJ1-1	TGTGCCATCAGTGAGACCCAGGTAATGAACACTGAAGCTTTCTTT	CAISETQVMNTEAFF
TRBV6-5	TRBD2	-	TRBJ2-3	TGTGCCAGCGTGGCTAGCGGGGGCACAGATACGCAGTATTTT	CASVASGGTDTQYF
TRBV25-1	-	-	TRBJ2-3	TGTGCCAGCAGTGGGAGACAGGATAGCACAGATACGCAGTATTTT	CASSGRQDSTDTQYF
TRBV27	-	few	TRBJ2-2	TGTGCCAGCAGTTTCGCGGGGGCTCGGACCGGGGAGCTGTTTTTT	CASSFAGARTGELFF
TRBV7-9	-	-	TRBJ2-7	TGTGCCAGCAGCTTAGTCGATGAGCAGTACTTC	CASSLVDEQYF
TRBV11-2	-	-	TRBJ2-6	TGTGCCAGCAGCCCAACGGGACATTTGTCTGGGGCCAACGTCCTGACTTTC	CASSPTGHLSGANVLTF
TRBV10-3	TRBD1	few	TRBJ2-1	TGTGCCATCAGTCCGGGACAGGGATACCGGGAGAAGTTCTTC	CAISPGQGYREKFF
TRBV4-3	TRBD2	few	TRBJ2-2	TGCGCCAGCAGCCCCCCAGCGGGAGGGCAAAACGGGGAGCTGTTTTTT	CASSPPAGGQNGELFF
TRBV6-6	-	few	TRBJ2-3	TGTGCCAGCAGGGGGCCGGCCACAGATACGCAGTATTTT	CASRGPATDTQYF
TRBV9	-	-	TRBJ1-6	TGTGCCAGCAGCTCAGCGGCAGGCAGAGAGTCACCCCTCCACTTT	CASSSAAGRESPLHF
TRBV9	-	few	TRBJ2-4	TGTGCCAGCAGCGTAGGGGGAGCTGACATTCAGTACTTC	CASSVGGADIQYF
TRBV30	-	-	TRBJ2-3	TGTGCTATATCCCGGGCAGAATCTCCGCAGTATTTT	CAISRAESPQYF
TRBV7-8	TRBD1	few	TRBJ1-6	TGTGCCAGCAGCCCCGGGTCGACAGGGGGCCCTAAACCCCTCCACTTT	CASSPGSTGGPKPLHF
TRBV28	-	few	TRBJ1-6	TGTGCCAGCAGTTTAAGGGAATCGAGTTCACCCCTCCACTTT	CASSLRESSSPLHF
TRBV4-1	TRBD2	-	TRBJ2-2	TGCGCCAGCAGCCAAGGGGCTAGCGGGGGATTCACCGGGGAGCTGTTTTTT	CASSQGASGGFTGELFF
TRBV19	-	-	TRBJ2-1	TGTGCCAGTAGTATAGCGGGAGTAGAGAATGAGCAGTTCTTC	CASSIAGVENEQFF
TRBV6-1	-	-	TRBJ2-3	TGTGCCAGCAGTGAATTAGATACGCAGTATTTT	CASSELDTQYF
TRBV5-1	-	few	TRBJ2-3	TGCGCCAGCAGCTTGGAGGGCAGCTCAGATACGCAGTATTTT	CASSLEGSSDTQYF
TRBV7-9	-	-	TRBJ1-2	TGTGCCAGCAGCTCCGACGGGAACTATGGCTACACCTTC	CASSSDGNYGYTF